A single sample gave rise to the 10 T cell receptor beta chains below, sequenced in a study of cytomegalovirus exposure and HLA in healthy donors. The PCR used 60 Vbeta and 13 Jbeta primers. Sequencing was performed with immunoSEQ multiplex PCR; in TCRdb, only in-frame clones are kept and a portion is missing. This table has 150,000 to 200,000 clones, about 90% appearing once. Sample: PBMCs. The origin of the receptors is a boy younger than 10 in good health and CMV-seronegative.

Note on this clone: An end of the junction differs from the germline gene, which may be a read error. CDR3 sequence: CASREAARGKQPQHF. The CDR3 DNA reads as TGTGCCAGCAGGGAGGCTGCCAGGGGCAAGCAGCCCCAGCATTTT. The rearrangement links TRBV9 to TRBJ1-5; possible D gene TRBD1, 6 bases. From germline, CDR1 is SGDLS and CDR2 YYNGEE. This CDR3 contains 15 residues.

The chain carries TRBV28 and TRBJ2-7; 9 positions agree with TRBD2. CDR1 MDHEN and CDR2 SYDVKM come from the germline V gene. The V gene end was trimmed by 3 bases and the J gene end by 2 bases; junction bases not matched to a gene: 2. The CDR3 is made up of 14 amino acids. CDR3 in DNA: TGTGCCAGCAGTTTTAGCGGGGGCCCCTACGAGCAGTACTTC. It is translated as CASSFSGGPYEQYF.

CDR3 region: CASSSRTGSGNTIYF. The CDR3, as DNA: TGTGCCAGCAGCTCCCGGACAGGGAGCGGAAACACCATATATTTT. This sequence joins TRBV9 and TRBJ1-3; 8 bases are shared with TRBD1. Germline loops: CDR1 SGDLS, CDR2 YYNGEE. With V trimmed by 4 bases and J by 4 bases, 7 bases remained unmatched. The CDR3 sequence is 15 residues long.

The rearrangement links TRBV27 to TRBJ2-7, with 9 bases aligning to TRBD1. The V and J ends lost 3 bases and 5 bases, in that order; junction bases with no gene match: 11. There are 16 residues in the CDR3. Germline CDR1 reads MNHEY; CDR2 reads SMNVEV (reference sequence). The CDR3, as DNA: TGTGCCAGCAGTTTTTCTTCTTGGACAGGGGTTAACGAGCAGTACTTC. It specifies CASSFSSWTGVNEQYF.

The chain combines TRBV19 with TRBJ1-1; no clear D. V lost 4 bases and J 1 base, leaving 13 bases between the germline ends. This CDR3 is built from 15 residues. CDR1 is LNHDA, CDR2 SQIVND, per germline (reference sequence). The CDR3 DNA reads as TGTGCCAGTAGTACGAGACTCATCCGGAACACTGAAGCTTTCTTT. The encoded protein is CASSTRLIRNTEAFF.

This clone was counted between two and nine times. At one boundary the junction diverges from the germline segment, which might be a read error. The chain has TRBV5-4 and TRBJ2-7, with 7 bases lining up with TRBD1. CDR3 size: 10 residues. CDR1 SGHNT and CDR2 YYREEE come from the germline V gene (reference sequence). The DNA of the CDR3 is TGTGCCAGCAGCGACCGACAGGGAAACTTC. It encodes CASSDRQGNF.

The chain combines TRBV2 with TRBJ1-5; D gene unclear. Germline V gene lookup returns CDR1 SNHLY and CDR2 FYNNEI. V lost 3 bases and J 6 bases, leaving 9 bases between the germline ends. The CDR3 sequence is 13 residues long. The CDR3 DNA is TGTGCCAGCAGTGATATTGAGGCTCAGCCCCAGCATTTT. This encodes CASSDIEAQPQHF.

The V gene is TRBV15, the J gene TRBJ2-6; D remains unclear. CDR3 length: 12 amino acids. The V gene's germline CDR1 is LNHNV and CDR2 YYDKDF (reference sequence). Trimming took 6 bases from V and 4 from J, leaving 4 bases between them. CDR3 sequence reads: CATREGANVLTF. The CDR3 DNA is TGTGCCACCAGGGAGGGGGCCAACGTCCTGACTTTC.

V and J are TRBV4-1 and TRBJ1-6; 9 bases match TRBD1. Germline loops: CDR1 MGHRA, CDR2 YSYEKL. The CDR3 spans 15 residues. V shed 0 bases and J 9 bases; nucleotides not matched to a gene: 3. Written as DNA, the CDR3 is TGCGCCAGCAGCCAAGATGGACAGGGGCTTTCACCCCTCCACTTT. Translated, it gives CASSQDGQGLSPLHF.

The chain has TRBV29-1 and TRBJ1-1; the D gene is possibly TRBD1 (6 bases). Trimming took off 7 bases at V and 3 bases at J, with 12 bases between the two ends. The CDR3 has 12 residues. The germline CDR1 and CDR2 sequences are SQVTM and ANQGSEA. CDR3 loop: CSGTRGDTEAFF. As DNA, the CDR3 is TGCAGCGGGACTAGGGGGGACACTGAAGCTTTCTTT.